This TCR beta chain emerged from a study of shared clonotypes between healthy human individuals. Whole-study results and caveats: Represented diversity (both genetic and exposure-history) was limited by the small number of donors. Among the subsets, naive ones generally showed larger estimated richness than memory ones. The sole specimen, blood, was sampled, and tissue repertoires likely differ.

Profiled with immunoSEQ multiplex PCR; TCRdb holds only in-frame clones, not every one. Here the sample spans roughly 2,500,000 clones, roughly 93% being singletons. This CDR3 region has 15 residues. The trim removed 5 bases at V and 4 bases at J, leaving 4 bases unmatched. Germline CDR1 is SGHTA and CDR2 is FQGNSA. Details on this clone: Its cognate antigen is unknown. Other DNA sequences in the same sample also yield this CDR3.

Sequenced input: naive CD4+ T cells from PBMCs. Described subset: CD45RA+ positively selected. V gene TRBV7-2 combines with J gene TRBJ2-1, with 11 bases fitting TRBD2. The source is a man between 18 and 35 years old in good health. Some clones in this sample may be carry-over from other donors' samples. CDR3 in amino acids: CASSLTSGTYNEQFF. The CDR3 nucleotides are TGTGCCAGCAGCCTGACTAGCGGGACTTACAATGAGCAGTTCTTC.